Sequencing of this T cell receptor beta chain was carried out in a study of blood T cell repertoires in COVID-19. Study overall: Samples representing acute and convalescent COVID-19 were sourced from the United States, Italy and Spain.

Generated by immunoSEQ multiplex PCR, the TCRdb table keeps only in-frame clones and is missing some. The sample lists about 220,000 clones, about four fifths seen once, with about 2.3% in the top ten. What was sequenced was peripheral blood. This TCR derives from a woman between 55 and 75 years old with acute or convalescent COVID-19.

The DNA of the CDR3 is TGTGCCAGTCTGGCAGCGGATGGGGCCAACGTCCTGACTTTC. This gives the protein CASLAADGANVLTF. This chain uses TRBV19 with TRBJ2-6; possible D gene TRBD2, 5 bases. V was clipped by 8 bases and J by 3 bases, with 11 bases between them. Per germline, CDR1 LNHDA and CDR2 SQIVND (reference sequence). The CDR3 sequence is 14 residues long.